The 17 T cell receptor beta chains in this list originate from one sample, sequenced in a study of blood T cell repertoires in COVID-19. Clones were sequenced by immunoSEQ multiplex PCR, and TCRdb holds only the in-frame ones, with some missing. The sample has about 99,000 clones, about 90% seen once. Specimen: peripheral blood. These receptors were taken from a human donor in a cohort sampled during active COVID-19.

The table lists this clone with a count of one. This chain links TRBV5-1 with TRBJ2-1; 10 bases agree with TRBD2. This CDR3 has 15 residues. The germline gives CDR1 SGHRS, CDR2 YFSETQ. J lost 9 bases, V lost 1 base, and 7 bases had no gene match. The CDR3 loop is CASSLLASGSFEQFF. CDR3 bases: TGCGCCAGCAGCTTGTTAGCTAGCGGGAGTTTTGAGCAGTTCTTC.

The chain combines TRBV19 with TRBJ1-2, with a possible D match to TRBD1 (6 bases). CDR1 is LNHDA and CDR2 is SQIVND in the germline V gene (reference sequence). V gave up 0 bases and J gave up 4 bases, with 18 bases separating them. This CDR3 spans 17 amino acids. The DNA of the CDR3 is TGTGCCAGTAGTATAGACACAAAAACTCGGACAGCCTATGGCTACACCTTC. Translating it yields CASSIDTKTRTAYGYTF.

The gene calls are TRBV7-8 and TRBJ2-1; 7 bases align to TRBD2. V lost 5 bases, J lost 6 bases, and 10 bases stayed unmatched. This CDR3 is built from 15 residues. Germline V lookup: CDR1 SGHVS, CDR2 FQNEAQ. The CDR3 spells CASSNREARVNEQFF. CDR3 coding DNA: TGTGCCAGCAGCAATCGGGAGGCGCGGGTCAATGAGCAGTTCTTC.

The chain is built from TRBV4-1 and TRBJ1-4, with unresolved D. The V end lost 1 base, the J end lost 0 bases, and 6 bases lay between the germline ends. This CDR3 spans 15 amino acids. Looked up from germline, CDR1 is MGHRA and CDR2 is YSYEKL. The CDR3: CASSQGVATNEKLFF. CDR3 nucleotides: TGCGCCAGCAGCCAAGGAGTTGCAACTAATGAAAAACTGTTTTTT.

The genes are TRBV5-6 and TRBJ1-6, with 8 bases matching TRBD1. Germline V gene data show CDR1 as SGHDT and CDR2 as YYEEEE. The CDR3 totals 15 residues. V lost 3 bases and J lost 8; bases outside the gene matches: 7. The DNA for the CDR3 is TGTGCCAGCAGCTATATGGCAGGGGGCGATTCACCCCTCCACTTT. It translates to CASSYMAGGDSPLHF.

The rearrangement links TRBV29-1 to TRBJ2-7; 10 nucleotides match TRBD1. Trimming removed 3 bases from V and 5 bases from J; junction bases left unmatched: 7. Germline assignment: CDR1 SQVTM and CDR2 ANQGSEA. This CDR3 is 14 amino acids long. The CDR3 DNA sequence: TGCAGCGTTGAGGGTGACAGGGGGCTCGACGAGCAGTACTTC. Encoded protein: CSVEGDRGLDEQYF.

The V gene is TRBV7-9, the J gene TRBJ2-1; 7 bases are a match to TRBD1. There are 17 residues in the CDR3. The germline V gene has CDR1 SEHNR and CDR2 FQNEAQ (reference sequence). Losses at the gene ends were 4 bases for V and 0 bases for J; bases not matched to a gene: 9. CDR3 residues: CASSYVRDSTSYNEQFF. The CDR3 DNA sequence: TGTGCCAGCAGCTACGTCCGGGACAGCACCTCCTACAATGAGCAGTTCTTC. Variable domain in full (rest from reference TRBV7-9 and TRBJ2-1): DTGVSQNPRHKITKRGQNVTFRCDPISEHNRLYWYRQTLGQGPEFLTYFQNEAQLEKSRLLSDRFSAERPKGSFSTLEIQRTEQGDSAMYLCASSYVRDSTSYNEQFFGPGTRLTVL.

J is TRBJ2-3 and V is TRBV24-1; D is unresolved. Trimming left V 2 bases short and J 3 bases short, with 14 bases between. Germline CDR1 and CDR2: KGHDR and SFDVKD. The CDR3 spans 16 residues. The CDR3 here is CATSDSRQRWTDTQYF. In DNA, the CDR3 is TGTGCCACCAGTGATTCCCGTCAGCGATGGACAGATACGCAGTATTTT.

The rearrangement uses TRBV7-2 and TRBJ2-4; 7 bases are a match to TRBD2. Germline V gives CDR1 SGHTA, CDR2 FQGNSA. The CDR3 has 16 residues. With 5 bases clipped from V and 5 bases from J, the junction kept 12 bases outside the gene matches. The CDR3 bases are TGTGCCAGCAGCGCGGCTCTGGCGGGAGATGAAAACATTCAGTACTTC. Encoded protein: CASSAALAGDENIQYF.

The V and J genes are TRBV2 and TRBJ1-6; 10 bases are a match to TRBD1. Germline lookup yields CDR1 SNHLY and CDR2 FYNNEI. The V segment lost 5 bases and the J segment 10 bases; nucleotides outside the gene matches: 2. This CDR3 has 13 residues. DNA of the CDR3: TGTGCCAGCAGTAGGGACAGGGGATCACCCCTCCACTTT. Translation: CASSRDRGSPLHF. Full variable domain (missing parts from reference TRBV2 and TRBJ1-6): EPEVTQTPSHQVTQMGQEVILRCVPISNHLYFYWYRQILGQKVEFLVSFYNNEISEKSEIFDDQFSVERPDGSNFTLKIRSTKLEDSAMYFCASSRDRGSPLHFGNGTRLTVT.

This chain joins TRBV3-1 (or the pseudogene TRBV3-2) and TRBJ2-1, with a weak D call TRBD2 (5 bases). Germline assignment: CDR1 LGHDT and CDR2 YNNKEL (reference sequence). The CDR3 runs to 14 residues. V was trimmed by 5 bases and J by 5 bases, leaving 13 bases between them. This CDR3 is CASSAHGDDNEQFF. The CDR3 nucleotides read TGTGCCAGCAGCGCCCACGGGGATGACAATGAGCAGTTCTTC.

The chain is built from TRBV19 and TRBJ2-1, with 12 bases aligning to TRBD2. CDR3 length equals 16 residues. CDR1 is LNHDA and CDR2 is SQIVND in the germline V gene (reference sequence). The trim removed 4 bases at V and 2 bases at J, leaving 3 bases unmatched. CDR3 protein: CASSTLAGGPYNEQFF. The CDR3 DNA sequence: TGTGCCAGTAGTACACTAGCGGGAGGACCCTACAATGAGCAGTTCTTC.

Only one count was recorded for this clone. The chain employs TRBV2 and TRBJ2-7, with 9 bases lining up with TRBD2. CDR3 length equals 16 residues. In germline, CDR1 is SNHLY, CDR2 FYNNEI. After removal of 3 bases from V and 2 bases from J, the junction contained 8 bases not matched to a gene. The CDR3 reads CASSDSSSGDTYEQYF. For the CDR3, the DNA is TGTGCCAGCAGTGATTCCTCTAGCGGGGACACCTACGAGCAGTACTTC.

The chain employs TRBV28 and TRBJ1-5; a weak D match, TRBD1 (5 bases). Germline V lookup: CDR1 MDHEN, CDR2 SYDVKM. The CDR3 runs to 15 residues. V shed 6 bases and J shed 0 bases, with 12 bases lying between them. The CDR3 coding sequence is TGTGCCAGCAGCCCAGACAGATATAGCAATCAGCCCCAGCATTTT. Translating it yields CASSPDRYSNQPQHF.

The chain links TRBV18 to TRBJ1-1; D unresolved. This CDR3 has 15 amino acids. V gave up 0 bases and J gave up 2 bases, with 10 bases separating them. Germline V gene data show CDR1 as KGHSH and CDR2 as LQKENI. This chain's CDR3 is CASSPPRRENTEAFF. CDR3 nucleotides: TGTGCCAGCTCACCACCAAGGCGGGAAAACACTGAAGCTTTCTTT.

This clone was seen once. The genes are TRBV9 and TRBJ1-4; D might be TRBD1 (6 bases). Per the germline V gene, CDR1 is SGDLS and CDR2 is YYNGEE. Trimming shortened V by 3 bases and J by 1 base, and 7 bases separated the two germline ends. The CDR3 contains 14 residues. CDR3 sequence reads: CASSDRVTNEKLFF. CDR3 DNA sequence: TGTGCCAGCAGCGACAGGGTAACTAATGAAAAACTGTTTTTT.

The V gene is TRBV4-1, the J gene TRBJ2-3; no definite D call. The V end lost 0 bases, the J end lost 4 bases, and 8 bases lay between the germline ends. The CDR3 runs to 14 residues. In germline, CDR1 is MGHRA, CDR2 YSYEKL. CDR3 bases: TGCGCCAGCAGCCAAGATTTTGTAGCAGATACGCAGTATTTT. This sequence encodes CASSQDFVADTQYF.